The 9 T cell receptor beta chains listed next were all sequenced from one sample in a study of blood T cell repertoires in COVID-19. Using immunoSEQ multiplex PCR, the repertoire was profiled, and TCRdb retains in-frame clones only, with some absent. Altogether around 130,000 clones are present, roughly 82% being singletons, with the ten largest covering 9.5% to 13%. Material: peripheral blood. The receptors derive from a human donor in a cohort sampled during active COVID-19.

The V and J genes are TRBV7-2 and TRBJ2-3; D unresolved. The CDR3 spans 14 residues. The V and J ends lost 4 bases and 2 bases respectively, with 10 bases between them. The germline CDR1 and CDR2 sequences are SGHTA and FQGNSA. CDR3 amino acids: CASSWSGITDTQYF. CDR3 sequence (DNA): TGTGCCAGCAGCTGGTCCGGTATCACAGATACGCAGTATTTT.

This chain uses TRBV6-6 with TRBJ1-2; the match to TRBD1 covers 9 bases. The V gene's germline CDR1 is MNHNY and CDR2 SVGAGI (reference sequence). V was pared by 4 bases and J by 1 base, with 4 bases of the junction left unmatched. The CDR3 is 15 amino acids. The CDR3 loop is CASSSPDRGNYGYTF. The CDR3 DNA is TGTGCCAGCAGTTCCCCGGACAGGGGTAACTATGGCTACACCTTC.

This clone has only a few counts. The rearrangement joins TRBV3-1 (or the pseudogene TRBV3-2) to TRBJ2-1; 16 bases align to TRBD2. This CDR3 spans 18 amino acids. Trimming cost V 2 bases and J 7 bases; bases outside gene matches: 8. Germline CDR1 LGHDT, CDR2 YNNKEL (reference sequence). CDR3: CASSQLGLAGGPLNEQFF. The CDR3 DNA is TGTGCCAGCAGCCAACTGGGACTAGCGGGGGGGCCTCTTAATGAGCAGTTCTTC.

A word on this clone: One junction end disagrees with the germline gene, perhaps due to a read error. The V and J genes are TRBV29-1 and TRBJ2-3, with 11 bases that match TRBD2. Germline values: CDR1 SQVTM, CDR2 ANQGSEA. The CDR3 is 15 residues long. CDR3: CSVETSGGSHRYAVF. DNA of the CDR3: TGCAGCGTTGAAACTAGCGGGGGATCCCACAGATACGCAGTATTT.

CDR3 sequence reads: CASSPGNSYEQYF. The CDR3 nucleotides read TGTGCCAGCAGCCCCGGGAACTCCTACGAGCAGTACTTC. V and J are TRBV11-2 and TRBJ2-7; D possibly corresponds to TRBD2 (5 bases). Trimming removed 5 bases at V and 0 bases at J, with 8 bases between. The V gene's germline CDR1 is SGHAT and CDR2 FQNNGV. The CDR3 extends over 13 amino acids.

This clone was seen just once. This chain uses TRBV6-2 or TRBV6-3 with TRBJ2-3; 10 nucleotides line up with TRBD2. Germline V lookup: CDR1 MNHEY, CDR2 SVGEGT. Trimming at V came to 0 bases and at J to 4 bases, leaving 7 bases not matched to a gene. The CDR3 spans 17 residues. CDR3 in amino acids: CASSYSTLAGFADTQYF. As DNA, the CDR3 is TGTGCCAGCAGTTACTCAACACTAGCGGGGTTTGCAGATACGCAGTATTTT.

A few counts support this clone. The CDR3: CASSFDSNQPQHF. CDR3 DNA: TGTGCCAGCAGTTTCGACAGTAATCAGCCCCAGCATTTT. V is TRBV2 and J is TRBJ1-5, with a possible D match to TRBD1 (5 bases). V was trimmed by 5 bases and J by 4 bases, leaving 9 bases between them. This CDR3 region has 13 residues. Germline CDR1 reads SNHLY; CDR2 reads FYNNEI.

The rearrangement joins TRBV19 to TRBJ1-5, with a possible D match to TRBD1 (6 bases). Per germline, CDR1 LNHDA and CDR2 SQIVND (reference sequence). The CDR3 extends over 14 amino acids. Trimming removed 5 bases at V and 4 bases at J, with 12 bases between. CDR3 in amino acids: CASSSGHPNQPQHF. CDR3 bases: TGTGCCAGTAGTTCGGGACACCCAAATCAGCCCCAGCATTTT.

This clone was seen a handful of times. The rearrangement joins TRBV6-1 to TRBJ2-7, with a possible D match to TRBD2 (5 bases). Germline V gene sequence: CDR1 MNHNS, CDR2 SASEGT. V was shortened by 3 bases and J by 1 base, with 13 bases between the two germline ends. The CDR3 has 15 residues. This CDR3 is CASSERADMSYEQYF. Written as DNA, the CDR3 is TGTGCCAGCAGTGAGAGGGCCGACATGTCCTACGAGCAGTACTTC.